This T cell receptor (beta chain) was captured by sequencing in a study of regulatory T cells in long-lasting Graves disease. This sample's time point: persistent/refractory GD, antithyroid drugs over 5 years with positive TRAb. Following extraction of RNA from PBMCs, that RNA was used to make the TCR library. EDTA tubes held approximately 9 milliliters of peripheral blood from each patient. General study points: Persistent-disease Graves' patients showed less TCR diversity than new cases.

This clonotype came up a few times. Antigen: not known. Germline V gene lookup returns CDR1 LGHNA and CDR2 YNFKEQ. The CDR3 sequence is 15 residues long. The V gene lost 6 bases and the J gene lost 7 bases, with 16 bases spanning the gap. The TCR beta library used iRepertoire HTBI primers with Arm-PCR amplification of CDR3. In TCRdb, the multiplex PCR reads were re-called with MiXCR into one record per CDR3 protein. Here the sample spans roughly 470,000 distinct CDR3 sequences, less than 25% being singletons. The receptor comes from a female donor with Graves disease. The sequenced sample was peripheral blood mononuclear cells (PBMCs), obtained when the disease was refractory, from a patient treated with antithyroid drugs. The chain links TRBV4-2 to TRBJ1-6, with D possibly being TRBD1 (6 bases). The CDR3 bases are TGTGCCAGCAGATACAGGGATGAGGAGAATTCACCCCTCCACTTT. Its translation is CASRYRDEENSPLHF.